The 29 T cell receptor beta chains given below trace back to one sample, sequenced in a study of blood T cell repertoires in COVID-19. TCRdb's table, derived via immunoSEQ multiplex PCR, lists solely in-frame clones and lacks some. The sample carries about 180,000 clones, nearly 80% recorded once. The sequencing sample was made of PBMCs or T cells enriched from blood (not recorded which). These receptors all stem from a man between 60 and 70 years old who had been exposed to COVID-19.

V usage is TRBV7-2 and J usage is TRBJ2-5; 11 positions agree with TRBD2. The CDR3 extends over 14 amino acids. V shed 5 bases and J 3 bases; nucleotides not matched to a gene: 2. CDR1 SGHTA and CDR2 FQGNSA come from the germline V gene. The CDR3 protein is CASSLGLAEETQYF. CDR3 DNA sequence: TGTGCCAGCAGCCTGGGACTAGCGGAAGAGACCCAGTACTTC. Complete variable domain (other parts from reference TRBV7-2 and TRBJ2-5): GAGVSQSPSNKVTEKGKDVELRCDPISGHTALYWYRQSLGQGLEFLIYFQGNSAPDKSGLPSDRFSAERTGGSVSTLTIQRTQQEDSAVYLCASSLGLAEETQYFGPGTRLLVL.

The genes are TRBV30 and TRBJ1-1, with D possibly matching TRBD1 (6 bases). This CDR3 has 16 residues. Germline assignment: CDR1 GTSNPN and CDR2 SVGIG (reference sequence). With 0 bases removed from V and 0 bases from J, the gap between germline ends came to 14 bases. CDR3 sequence: CAWSVQRGNLNTEAFF. The CDR3, as DNA: TGTGCCTGGAGTGTACAAAGGGGGAATTTGAACACTGAAGCTTTCTTT.

In DNA, the CDR3 is TGTGCCAGCAGCTGGAGGGGCACCGGGGAGCTGTTTTTT. Amino acids: CASSWRGTGELFF. This chain connects TRBV9 to TRBJ2-2, with D possibly being TRBD2 (6 bases). Germline CDR1 is SGDLS and CDR2 is YYNGEE. The V and J ends lost 4 bases and 4 bases respectively, with 8 bases between them. The CDR3 runs to 13 residues.

The V call is TRBV12-3 or TRBV12-4, the J call TRBJ2-1; perhaps TRBD2 as D (6 bases). The V gene lost 5 bases and the J gene lost 6 bases, with 8 bases spanning the gap. CDR3 size: 12 residues. The CDR3 loop is CASSRLVNEQFF. The CDR3 DNA reads TGTGCCAGCAGTCGACTAGTCAATGAGCAGTTCTTC.

V gene TRBV9 combines with J gene TRBJ2-7; 12 bases are shared with TRBD2. Trimming took 3 bases from V and 0 from J; bases not matched to a gene: 4. The CDR3 runs 16 residues. Germline V lookup: CDR1 SGDLS, CDR2 YYNGEE. The CDR3 region is CASSDGLAGTSYEQYF. The CDR3 DNA reads as TGTGCCAGCAGCGATGGACTAGCGGGAACCTCCTACGAGCAGTACTTC.

V gene TRBV7-9 combines with J gene TRBJ1-1; D is possibly TRBD1 (6 bases). Germline V gene lookup returns CDR1 SEHNR and CDR2 FQNEAQ (reference sequence). CDR3 size: 19 residues. V was cut by 5 bases and J by 5 bases, with 30 bases left in between. Here the CDR3 reads CASSQGAFDPGVSETEAFF. The CDR3 nucleotides are TGTGCCAGCAGCCAAGGGGCATTCGATCCAGGGGTTTCCGAGACTGAAGCTTTCTTT.

J is TRBJ2-7 and V is TRBV9, with D uncertain. Between the trimmed V and J ends, which lost 0 bases and 0 bases, there was a span of 10 bases. Looked up from germline, CDR1 is SGDLS and CDR2 is YYNGEE. CDR3 length: 15 amino acids. CDR3 protein: CASSVGVSSSYEQYF. CDR3 bases: TGTGCCAGCAGCGTAGGGGTCTCTAGCTCCTACGAGCAGTACTTC.

This chain's CDR3 is CASSSPDRQETQYF. The CDR3 DNA sequence: TGTGCCAGCAGTTCGCCCGACAGGCAAGAGACCCAGTACTTC. V and J are TRBV28 and TRBJ2-5; the D gene is possibly TRBD1 (6 bases). Looked up from germline, CDR1 is MDHEN and CDR2 is SYDVKM. This CDR3 spans 14 amino acids. V lost 4 bases and J lost 2, with 11 bases in between.

This clone has a handful of counts. This chain links TRBV12-3 or TRBV12-4 with TRBJ2-1, with 11 bases fitting TRBD2. This CDR3 comprises 12 residues. V was clipped by 6 bases and J by 8 bases; unmatched bases: 0. The CDR3 region is CASRGLADEQFF. The CDR3 DNA reads as TGTGCCAGCAGGGGACTAGCGGATGAGCAGTTCTTC.

V gene TRBV7-3 combines with J gene TRBJ1-1; 7 bases align to TRBD1. Germline loops: CDR1 SGHTA, CDR2 FQGTGA. The CDR3 is made up of 15 amino acids. Trimming cost V 3 bases and J 0 bases; bases outside gene matches: 4. CDR3 loop: CASSFQGGLNTEAFF. The CDR3 DNA sequence: TGTGCCAGCAGCTTTCAGGGGGGCCTGAACACTGAAGCTTTCTTT. The full variable domain, completed using reference TRBV7-3 and TRBJ1-1, is GAGVSQTPSNKVTEKGKYVELRCDPISGHTALYWYRQSLGQGPEFLIYFQGTGAADDSGLPNDRFFAVRPEGSVSTLKIQRTERGDSAVYLCASSFQGGLNTEAFFGQGTRLTVV.

V is TRBV4-2 and J is TRBJ2-2; no definite D call. CDR3 length: 15 residues. Germline V gene sequence: CDR1 LGHNA, CDR2 YNFKEQ. V was pared by 3 bases and J by 6 bases, with 14 bases between. The CDR3 reads CASSQVASFAGELFF. The CDR3 DNA follows: TGTGCCAGCAGCCAGGTGGCTAGTTTCGCCGGGGAGCTGTTTTTT.

The chain joins TRBV14 to TRBJ2-2, with D perhaps TRBD2 (6 bases). CDR1 is SGHDN, CDR2 FVKESK, per germline. The germline V and J ends were trimmed by 0 bases and 0 bases, with 11 bases remaining between them. The CDR3 extends over 17 amino acids. CDR3 nucleotide sequence: TGTGCCAGCAGCCAAGACCACCTAGCGCCGAACACCGGGGAGCTGTTTTTT. It is translated as CASSQDHLAPNTGELFF.

The chain has TRBV7-8 and TRBJ1-1; D remains unclear. The CDR3 is 14 residues long. Deletions cut 2 bases from V and 4 bases from J, with 11 bases between. Germline CDR1 SGHVS, CDR2 FQNEAQ. CDR3 protein: CASSLQEVTTEAFF. CDR3 bases: TGTGCCAGCAGCTTACAGGAGGTTACCACTGAAGCTTTCTTT. Using reference TRBV7-8 and TRBJ1-1 for the parts outside the CDR3, the full variable domain is GAGVSQSPRYKVAKRGQDVALRCDPISGHVSLFWYQQALGQGPEFLTYFQNEAQLDKSGLPSDRFFAERPEGSVSTLKIQRTQQEDSAVYLCASSLQEVTTEAFFGQGTRLTVV.

The chain recombines TRBV24-1 with TRBJ1-5, with D hard to call. Per germline, CDR1 KGHDR and CDR2 SFDVKD. CDR3 length equals 16 residues. The V end lost 5 bases, the J end lost 0 bases, and 13 bases lay between the germline ends. This CDR3 reads CATSGFGGNSNQPQHF. The DNA for the CDR3 is TGTGCCACCAGTGGCTTCGGCGGAAATAGCAATCAGCCCCAGCATTTT.

The V call is TRBV5-1, the J call TRBJ1-1; perhaps TRBD1 as D (5 bases). This CDR3 has 12 amino acids. The V end was cut by 4 bases, the J end by 8 bases, with 12 bases between. Looked up from germline, CDR1 is SGHRS and CDR2 is YFSETQ. The CDR3 is CASSEPGLEAFF. CDR3 DNA sequence: TGCGCCAGCAGCGAACCGGGACTGGAAGCTTTCTTT.

This chain links TRBV9 with TRBJ1-1; possible D gene TRBD1, 6 bases. CDR1 is SGDLS and CDR2 is YYNGEE in the germline V gene. Deletions cut 4 bases from V and 4 bases from J, with 11 bases between. The CDR3 loop spans 13 amino acids. CDR3 in DNA: TGTGCCAGCAGCCCTAGACAGGCCACTGAAGCTTTCTTT. Translating it yields CASSPRQATEAFF. The full variable domain, completed using reference TRBV9 and TRBJ1-1, is DSGVTQTPKHLITATGQRVTLRCSPRSGDLSVYWYQQSLDQGLQFLIQYYNGEERAKGNILERFSAQQFPDLHSELNLSSLELGDSALYFCASSPRQATEAFFGQGTRLTVV.

The CDR3 here is CASSLGVSNTEAFF. DNA of the CDR3: TGTGCCAGCAGCTTGGGCGTATCGAACACTGAAGCTTTCTTT. V and J are TRBV11-3 and TRBJ1-1, with D hard to call. CDR1 is SGHNT, CDR2 YENEEA, per germline. V lost 3 bases and J 1 base, leaving 9 bases between the germline ends. This CDR3 contains 14 residues.

This clone has only one observation. CDR3 bases: TGTGCCTGGAGTGGTGCAGGGGTCAATGAGCAGTTCTTC. Translation gives CAWSGAGVNEQFF. The gene calls are TRBV30 and TRBJ2-1, with D possibly matching TRBD1 (6 bases). V gave up 1 base and J gave up 6 bases, with 10 bases separating them. The CDR3 is made up of 13 amino acids. From germline, CDR1 is GTSNPN and CDR2 SVGIG (reference sequence). The whole variable domain, filled in from reference TRBV30 and TRBJ2-1, reads SQTIHQWPATLVQPVGSPLSLECTVEGTSNPNLYWYRQAAGRGLQLLFYSVGIGQISSEVPQNLSASRPQDRQFILSSKKLLLSDSGFYLCAWSGAGVNEQFFGPGTRLTVL.

The chain couples TRBV21-1 to TRBJ2-1; TRBD1, as called in the table, went unchecked against the DNA. TRBV21-1 corresponds to a pseudogene. CDR3 length: 19 residues. The CDR3 is CASSKEVDNRRGVYNEQFF. In DNA, the CDR3 is TGTGCCAGCAGCAAAGAGGTCGATAATCGCAGGGGAGTTTACAATGAGCAGTTCTTC.

The chain is built from TRBV30 and TRBJ1-6, with 8 bases aligning to TRBD1. Germline V gene data show CDR1 as GTSNPN and CDR2 as SVGIG (reference sequence). The CDR3 length is 16 residues. Germline trimming cut 2 bases from V and 2 bases from J; bases unmatched to any gene: 5. CDR3: CAWSPRTGTYNSPLHF. Here the CDR3 DNA reads TGTGCCTGGAGTCCTAGGACAGGGACCTATAATTCACCCCTCCACTTT.

The sample holds many counts of this clone. The chain is built from TRBV24-1 and TRBJ2-2; TRBD2 might be the D (5 bases). Germline CDR1 is KGHDR and CDR2 is SFDVKD. This CDR3 comprises 16 residues. Trimming shortened V by 2 bases and J by 0 bases, and 9 bases separated the two germline ends. This CDR3 is CATSDYAGTNTGELFF. CDR3 coding DNA: TGTGCCACCAGTGATTACGCGGGCACGAACACCGGGGAGCTGTTTTTT.

V and J are TRBV3-1 (or the pseudogene TRBV3-2) and TRBJ2-2, with D possibly matching TRBD2 (6 bases). With 1 base removed from V and 7 bases from J, the gap between germline ends came to 7 bases. The CDR3 is 13 amino acids. Germline CDR1 is LGHDT and CDR2 is YNNKEL (reference sequence). The chain's CDR3 is CASSQGRGGELFF. The CDR3 DNA reads TGTGCCAGCAGCCAAGGGAGGGGCGGGGAGCTGTTTTTT.

The J gene is TRBJ1-4, the V gene TRBV18, with D maybe TRBD1 (5 bases). Germline values: CDR1 KGHSH, CDR2 LQKENI. Deletions cut 6 bases from V and 12 bases from J, with 23 bases between. The CDR3 has 15 residues. CDR3 nucleotide sequence: TGTGCCAGCTCTCCTATCGGAATGGACCGGGGGGAACTGTTTTTT. This translates into CASSPIGMDRGELFF. Looking up the rest from reference TRBV18 and TRBJ1-4 gives the full variable domain: NAGVMQNPRHLVRRRGQEARLRCSPMKGHSHVYWYRQLPEEGLKFMVYLQKENIIDESGMPKERFSAEFPKEGPSILRIQQVVRGDSAAYFCASSPIGMDRGELFFGSGTQLSVL.

The chain employs TRBV7-8 and TRBJ2-7; perhaps TRBD2 as D (6 bases). V was pared by 4 bases and J by 4 bases, with 14 bases between. The CDR3 contains 14 residues. Germline loops: CDR1 SGHVS, CDR2 FQNEAQ. In nucleotides, the CDR3 is TGTGCCAGCAGCTCCCCGGGTAGCGGTTACGAGCAGTACTTC. This encodes CASSSPGSGYEQYF.

The chain carries TRBV9 and TRBJ2-2; D might be TRBD2 (5 bases). V lost 3 bases and J lost 5, with 11 bases in between. The CDR3 is 14 residues long. CDR1 SGDLS and CDR2 YYNGEE come from the germline V gene. CDR3 sequence: CASSARSGTGELFF. CDR3 DNA: TGTGCCAGCAGCGCCCGAAGCGGTACCGGGGAGCTGTTTTTT.

V and J are TRBV7-2 and TRBJ2-7; 9 bases agree with TRBD1. CDR1 and CDR2 (germline): SGHTA, FQGNSA. V lost 5 bases, J lost 4 bases, and 6 bases stayed unmatched. CDR3 length: 14 amino acids. The CDR3 spells CASSPRQGGYEQYF. CDR3 in DNA: TGTGCCAGCAGCCCCAGACAGGGGGGTTACGAGCAGTACTTC.

This clone has more than one count but fewer than ten. The V call is TRBV30, the J call TRBJ1-5; possibly TRBD1 for D (6 bases). Per germline, CDR1 GTSNPN and CDR2 SVGIG (reference sequence). The CDR3 contains 15 residues. V was pared by 0 bases and J by 2 bases, with 11 bases between. CDR3 protein: CAWSVGPGGNQPQHF. The CDR3 nucleotides are TGTGCCTGGAGTGTAGGGCCAGGGGGCAATCAGCCCCAGCATTTT.

The rearrangement uses TRBV7-8 and TRBJ1-1, with a possible D match to TRBD1 (5 bases). Germline lookup yields CDR1 SGHVS and CDR2 FQNEAQ. V was trimmed by 7 bases and J by 7 bases, leaving 10 bases between them. The CDR3 is made up of 11 amino acids. Here the CDR3 reads CASTSGGEAFF. The CDR3 DNA sequence: TGTGCCAGCACCTCCGGGGGTGAAGCTTTCTTT. The full variable domain, with the rest looked up from reference TRBV7-8 and TRBJ1-1, is GAGVSQSPRYKVAKRGQDVALRCDPISGHVSLFWYQQALGQGPEFLTYFQNEAQLDKSGLPSDRFFAERPEGSVSTLKIQRTQQEDSAVYLCASTSGGEAFFGQGTRLTVV.

The chain links TRBV30 to TRBJ2-7, with 10 bases matching TRBD1. CDR1 GTSNPN and CDR2 SVGIG come from the germline V gene (reference sequence). This CDR3 spans 15 amino acids. Trimming took 5 bases from V and 3 from J; bases not matched to a gene: 10. CDR3 sequence (DNA): TGTGCCTGGGAGGAAAAGGGACAGGGGAGCTACGAGCAGTACTTC. Translating gives CAWEEKGQGSYEQYF.